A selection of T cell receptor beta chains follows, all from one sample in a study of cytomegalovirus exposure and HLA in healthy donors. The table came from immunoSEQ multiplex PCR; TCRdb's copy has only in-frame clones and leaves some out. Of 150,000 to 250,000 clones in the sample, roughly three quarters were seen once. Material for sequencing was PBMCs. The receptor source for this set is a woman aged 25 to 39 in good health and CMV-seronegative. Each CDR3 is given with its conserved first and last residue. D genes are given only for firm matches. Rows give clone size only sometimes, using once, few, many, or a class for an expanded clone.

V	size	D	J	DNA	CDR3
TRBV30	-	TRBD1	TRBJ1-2	TGTGCCTGGAGCCGAGGACAGGGGAACTATGGCTACACCTTC	CAWSRGQGNYGYTF
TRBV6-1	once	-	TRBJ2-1	TGTGCCAGCAGGAGGGTAGATAGCTCCTACAATGAGCAGTTCTTC	CASRRVDSSYNEQFF
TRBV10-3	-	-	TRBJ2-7	TGTGCCATCAGTGAACAGGGTTACGAGCAGTACTTC	CAISEQGYEQYF
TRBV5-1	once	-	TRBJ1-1	TGCGCCAGCAGCTGGGCCTTGACAGCTACGAACACTGAAGCTTTCTTT	CASSWALTATNTEAFF
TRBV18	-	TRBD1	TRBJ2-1	TGTGCCAGCTCGATCCGGGACAGCTCGCAGTTCTTC	CASSIRDSSQFF
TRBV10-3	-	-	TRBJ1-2	TGTGCCATCAGTGAACTACAGGGAAGCCTGTATGGCTACACCTTC	CAISELQGSLYGYTF
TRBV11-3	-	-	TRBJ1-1	TGTGCCAGCAGCCCGGGCGGAGGGGTCGGGACTGAAGCTTTCTTT	CASSPGGGVGTEAFF
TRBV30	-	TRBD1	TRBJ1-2	TGTGCCTGGACCTACGGGACAGGGGGCTATGGCTACACCTTC	CAWTYGTGGYGYTF
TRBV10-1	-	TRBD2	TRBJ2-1	TGCGCCAGCGCCGGGACTAGCGGGTCGGTTGAGCAGTTCTTC	CASAGTSGSVEQFF
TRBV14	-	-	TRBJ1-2	TGTGCCAGCAGCCAAGATGATCGGAGTGGCTACACCTTC	CASSQDDRSGYTF
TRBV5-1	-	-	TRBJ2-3	TGCGCCAGCAGCGACAACGGTCCCACAGATACGCAGTATTTT	CASSDNGPTDTQYF
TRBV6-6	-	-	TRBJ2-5	TGTGCCAGCAGTTACGGAACAGGACGGGTCCAGTACTTC	CASSYGTGRVQYF
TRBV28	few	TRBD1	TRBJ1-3	TGTGCCAGCAGTTTCCAGGGGGCTTCTGGAAACACCATATATTTT	CASSFQGASGNTIYF
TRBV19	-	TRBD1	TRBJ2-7	TGTGCCAGTAGTATTCCGACAGGGGCGTACTACGAGCAGTACTTC	CASSIPTGAYYEQYF
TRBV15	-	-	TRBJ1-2	TGTGCCACCAGCAGAGGGGGGCGAATGGGTGGCTACACCTTC	CATSRGGRMGGYTF
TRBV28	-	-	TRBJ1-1	TGTGCCAGCAGTTTAAGGGGGACTGAAGCTTTCTTT	CASSLRGTEAFF
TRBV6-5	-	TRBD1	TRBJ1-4	TGTGCCAGCAGTTACGGGGACAGGGGTCGCGAAAAACTGTTTTTT	CASSYGDRGREKLFF
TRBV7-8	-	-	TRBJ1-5	TGTGCCAGCAGTACCGGGAATATCAATCAGCCCCAGCATTTT	CASSTGNINQPQHF
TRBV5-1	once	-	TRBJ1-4	TGCGCCAGCAGCTTGCGTCCCCGGGGTGAAAAACTGTTTTTT	CASSLRPRGEKLFF
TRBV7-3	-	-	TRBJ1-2	TGTGCCAGCAGCCATGACAGGAACTATGGCTACACCTTC	CASSHDRNYGYTF
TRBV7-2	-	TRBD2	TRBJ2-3	TGTGCCAGCAGCTCGACTAGCGGGGTTCCAGATACGCAGTATTTT	CASSSTSGVPDTQYF
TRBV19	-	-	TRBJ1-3	TGTGCCAGTAATCATGCACAGAGAAATTCTGGAAACACCATATATTTT	CASNHAQRNSGNTIYF
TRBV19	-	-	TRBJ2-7	TGTGCCAGTAGTAGTTCGGCCTACGAGCAGTACTTC	CASSSSAYEQYF
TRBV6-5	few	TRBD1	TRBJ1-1	TGTGCCAGCAGTTACACTGGGACAGGGTGGCGAACTGAAGCTTTCTTT	CASSYTGTGWRTEAFF
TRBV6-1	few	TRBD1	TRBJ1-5	TGTGCCAGCAGTGAGACAGGGGTTGGCAATCAGCCCCAGCATTTT	CASSETGVGNQPQHF
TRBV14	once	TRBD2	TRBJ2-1	TGTGCCAGCAGCCAAGGTGGACTAGCGGGAGAGACTTACAATGAGCAGTTCTTC	CASSQGGLAGETYNEQFF
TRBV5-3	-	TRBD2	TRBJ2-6	TGTGCCAGAAGCTTGGTGGCTAGCGGGAGCGCTGGGGCCAACGTCCTGACTTTC	CARSLVASGSAGANVLTF
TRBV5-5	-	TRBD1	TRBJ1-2	TGTGCCAGCAGCTTGAGGACAGGAGCCTATGGCTACACCTTC	CASSLRTGAYGYTF
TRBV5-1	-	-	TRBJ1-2	TGCGCCAGCAGCTTCAAACAGGGTGATGGCTACACCTTC	CASSFKQGDGYTF
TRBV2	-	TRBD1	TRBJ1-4	TGTGCCAGCGTGGCAGGGGGGGAAAAACTGTTTTTT	CASVAGGEKLFF
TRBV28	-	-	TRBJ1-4	TGTGCCAGCAGTTTGGGGCTCTCTACAACTAATGAAAAACTGTTTTTT	CASSLGLSTTNEKLFF
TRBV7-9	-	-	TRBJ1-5	TGTGCCAGCAGCTTAAACACCCAGCCCCAGCATTTT	CASSLNTQPQHF
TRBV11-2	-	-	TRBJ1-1	TGTGCCAGCAGCCCGCTGGCTAACACTGAAGCTTTCTTT	CASSPLANTEAFF
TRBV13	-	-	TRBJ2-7	TGTGCCAGCAGCTGGGGCTCGGGCTCCTACGAGCAGTACTTC	CASSWGSGSYEQYF
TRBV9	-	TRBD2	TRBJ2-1	TGTGCCAGCAGCGCCCTGAGCGGGAGCTCCTACAATGAGCAGTTCTTC	CASSALSGSSYNEQFF
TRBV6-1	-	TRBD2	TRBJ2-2	TGTGCCTTCGGGACTAAAAACACGAACACCGGGGAGCTGTTTTTT	CAFGTKNTNTGELFF
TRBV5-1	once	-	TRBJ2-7	TGCGCCAGCAGATCTGGCGGGGATACCTACGAGCAGTACTTC	CASRSGGDTYEQYF
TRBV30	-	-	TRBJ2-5	TGTGCCTGGAGTGTAAACTTCTTAGAGACCCAGTACTTC	CAWSVNFLETQYF
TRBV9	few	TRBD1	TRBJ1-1	TGTGCCAGCAGCGGTACGGACAGGTTGGACACTGAAGCTTTCTTT	CASSGTDRLDTEAFF
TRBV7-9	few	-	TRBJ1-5	TGTGCCAGCAGCTTAGAGACAGGCAATCAGCCCCAGCATTTT	CASSLETGNQPQHF
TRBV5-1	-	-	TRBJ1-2	TGCGCCAGCGTTGATCTCGGGGCTAACTATGGCTACACCTTC	CASVDLGANYGYTF
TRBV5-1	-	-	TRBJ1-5	TGCGCCAGCAGCTTGGTTTCAGGGGAAGATCAGCCCCAGCATTTT	CASSLVSGEDQPQHF
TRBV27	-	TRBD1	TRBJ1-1	TGTGCCAGCAGTTTTCAGGGGGACACTGAAGCTTTCTTT	CASSFQGDTEAFF
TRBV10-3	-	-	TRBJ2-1	TGTGCCATCAGTGAGCCGGGAGTGTATCGGGATGAGCAGTTCTTC	CAISEPGVYRDEQFF
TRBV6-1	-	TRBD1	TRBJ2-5	TGTGCCAGCAGTCCCAGGGGGAAGACCCAGTACTTC	CASSPRGKTQYF
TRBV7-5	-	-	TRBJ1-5	TGTGTCAGAAGCCGGGAGGGGGTGTGGGGCAATCAGCCCCAGCATTTT	CVRSREGVWGNQPQHF